This T cell receptor (beta chain) stems from a study of blood T cell repertoires in COVID-19. Study information: Samples representing acute and convalescent COVID-19 were sourced from the United States, Italy and Spain. Sources were T cells, B-cell-depleted T cells, or PBMCs; the material itself was cDNA or gDNA.

Followed longitudinally, the Seattle patients had been enrolled during active infection. The method was immunoSEQ multiplex PCR; TCRdb's version includes in-frame clones alone and lacks a portion of them. This sample has almost 200,000 clones, with roughly 77% found just once. Trimming cost V 0 bases and J 2 bases; bases outside gene matches: 4. CDR3 length: 16 residues. Looked up from germline, CDR1 is SGDLS and CDR2 is YYNGEE. This clonotype originated in a woman in her thirties or forties with COVID-19, enrolled during active disease. The sequenced sample consisted of peripheral blood. V gene TRBV9 combines with J gene TRBJ2-3, with 9 positions matching TRBD2. In DNA form, the CDR3 reads TGTGCCAGCAGCGTAGGGGCTAGCGGGAACACAGATACGCAGTATTTT. Protein: CASSVGASGNTDTQYF.